This TCR beta chain originates from a study of blood T cell repertoires in COVID-19. Trimming pared 6 bases from V and 7 bases from J, leaving 19 bases between. The CDR3 is made up of 14 amino acids. Germline CDR1 is MNHEY and CDR2 is SVGAGI. This table comes from immunoSEQ multiplex PCR, and its TCRdb copy is limited to in-frame clones, with some not included. The data contain 75,000 to 90,000 clones, around 85% of them singletons. This receptor was taken from an elderly man with active or convalescent COVID-19. The sample taken for sequencing was peripheral blood. The chain combines TRBV6-5 with TRBJ2-7, with D possibly TRBD2 on 5 matching bases. CDR3 coding DNA: TGTGCCAGCAGCCTTACAAGGGCCTCGGGAGAGCAGTACGTC. It yields the protein CASSLTRASGEQYV.